This T cell receptor (beta chain) was retrieved from a study of human T cells and chemical hapten exposure. Findings and caveats of the study: It should be noted that donors had alopecia, so their immune response may differ from healthy people's. Against controls, expanded TCRs gave rise to significantly more large CDR3 similarity clusters.

Remarks on this clonotype: Its antigen is unidentified.

Time point given: pre-sensitization, week 0. Treatment indicated: therapeutic diphenylcyclopropenone sensitization with weekly scalp DPC. TCRdb processed the RACE reads anew with MiXCR; each CDR3 protein has one entry. Seen here are about 120,000 distinct CDR3 sequences, roughly 14% observed once, and the top ten hold 2.5% to 3%. Germline V lookup: CDR1 SEHNR, CDR2 FQNEAQ (reference sequence). This CDR3 contains 15 residues. J was trimmed by 2 bases and V by 1 base; bases with no gene match: 3. This chain uses TRBV7-9 with TRBJ2-3; 7 bases are a match to TRBD1. The receptor was derived from a woman under 30 with alopecia areata. Some clones in this sample may be carry-over from other donors' samples. Specimen: whole blood, collected in connection with sensitization to the hapten diphenylcyclopropenone (DPC). The CDR3 DNA reads as TGTGCCAGCAGCTTAGGGGACAGAGTCACAGATACGCAGTATTTT. The encoded protein is CASSLGDRVTDTQYF.